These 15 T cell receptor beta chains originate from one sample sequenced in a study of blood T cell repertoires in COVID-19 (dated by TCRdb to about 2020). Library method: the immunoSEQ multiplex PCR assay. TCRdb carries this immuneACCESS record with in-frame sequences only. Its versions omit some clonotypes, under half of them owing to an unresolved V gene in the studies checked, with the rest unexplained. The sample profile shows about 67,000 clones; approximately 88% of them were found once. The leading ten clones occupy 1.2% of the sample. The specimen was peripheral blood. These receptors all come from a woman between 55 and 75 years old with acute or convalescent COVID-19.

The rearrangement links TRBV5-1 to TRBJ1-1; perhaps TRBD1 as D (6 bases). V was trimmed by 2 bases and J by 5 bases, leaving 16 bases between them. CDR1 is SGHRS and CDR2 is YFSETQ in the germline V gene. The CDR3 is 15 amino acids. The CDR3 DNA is TGCGCCAGCAGCTTCTCAGGGGAGAGGGGTACTGAAGCTTTCTTT. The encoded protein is CASSFSGERGTEAFF.

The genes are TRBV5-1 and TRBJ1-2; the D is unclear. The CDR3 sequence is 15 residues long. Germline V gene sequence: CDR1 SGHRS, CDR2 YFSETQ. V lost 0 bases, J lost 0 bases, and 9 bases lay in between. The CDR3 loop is CASSLAAGTNYGYTF. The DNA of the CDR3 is TGCGCCAGCAGCTTGGCAGCAGGAACTAACTATGGCTACACCTTC.

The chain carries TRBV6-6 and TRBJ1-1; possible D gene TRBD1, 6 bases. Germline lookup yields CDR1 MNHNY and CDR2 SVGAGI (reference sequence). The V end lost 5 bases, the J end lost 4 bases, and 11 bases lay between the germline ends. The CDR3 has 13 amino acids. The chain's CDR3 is CASSQTGTTEAFF. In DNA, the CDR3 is TGTGCCAGCAGTCAAACAGGGACCACTGAAGCTTTCTTT.

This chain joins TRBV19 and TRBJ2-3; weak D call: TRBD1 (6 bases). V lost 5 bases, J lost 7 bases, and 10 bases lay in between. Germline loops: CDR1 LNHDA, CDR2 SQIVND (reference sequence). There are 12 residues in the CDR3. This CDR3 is CASSPGVHTQYF. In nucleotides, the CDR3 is TGTGCCAGTAGTCCAGGGGTGCATACGCAGTATTTT.

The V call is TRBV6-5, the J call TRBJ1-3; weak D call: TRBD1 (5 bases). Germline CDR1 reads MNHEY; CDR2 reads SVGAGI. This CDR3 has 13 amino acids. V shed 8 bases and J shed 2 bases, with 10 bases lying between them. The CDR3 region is CASSQEPGNTIYF. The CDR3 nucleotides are TGTGCCAGCTCACAGGAACCTGGAAACACCATATATTTT.

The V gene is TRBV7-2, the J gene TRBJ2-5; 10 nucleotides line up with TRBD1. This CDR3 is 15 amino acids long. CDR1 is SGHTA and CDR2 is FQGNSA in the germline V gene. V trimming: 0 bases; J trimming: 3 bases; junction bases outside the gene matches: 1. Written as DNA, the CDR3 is TGTGCCAGCAGCTTAGCCGGGACAGGGGAAGAGACCCAGTACTTC. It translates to CASSLAGTGEETQYF.

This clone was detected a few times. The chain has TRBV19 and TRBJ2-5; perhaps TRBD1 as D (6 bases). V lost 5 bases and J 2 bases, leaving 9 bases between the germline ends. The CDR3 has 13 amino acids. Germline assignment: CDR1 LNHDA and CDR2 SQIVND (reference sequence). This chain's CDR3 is CASSATGQETQYF. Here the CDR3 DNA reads TGTGCCAGTAGTGCGACAGGACAAGAGACCCAGTACTTC.

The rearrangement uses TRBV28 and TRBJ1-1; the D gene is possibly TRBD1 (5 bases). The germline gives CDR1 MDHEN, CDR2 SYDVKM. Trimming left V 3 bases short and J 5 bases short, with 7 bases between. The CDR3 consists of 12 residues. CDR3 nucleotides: TGTGCCAGCAGTTTTGGGGCGACTGAAGCTTTCTTT. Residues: CASSFGATEAFF.

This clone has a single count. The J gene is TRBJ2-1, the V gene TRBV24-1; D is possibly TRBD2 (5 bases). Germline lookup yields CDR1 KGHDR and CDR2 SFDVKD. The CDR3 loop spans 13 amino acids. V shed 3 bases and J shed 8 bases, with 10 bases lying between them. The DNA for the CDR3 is TGTGCCACCAGTGATCCCTCTAGCTATGAGCAGTTCTTC. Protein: CATSDPSSYEQFF.

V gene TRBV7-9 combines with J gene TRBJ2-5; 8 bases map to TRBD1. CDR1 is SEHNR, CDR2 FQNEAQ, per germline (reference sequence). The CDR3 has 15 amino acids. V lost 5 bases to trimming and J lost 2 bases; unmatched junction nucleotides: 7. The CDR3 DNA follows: TGTGCCAGCAGCCTGCGACGGACAGGGCAAGAGACCCAGTACTTC. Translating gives CASSLRRTGQETQYF. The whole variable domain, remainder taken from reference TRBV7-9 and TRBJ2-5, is DTGVSQNPRHKITKRGQNVTFRCDPISEHNRLYWYRQTLGQGPEFLTYFQNEAQLEKSRLLSDRFSAERPKGSFSTLEIQRTEQGDSAMYLCASSLRRTGQETQYFGPGTRLLVL.

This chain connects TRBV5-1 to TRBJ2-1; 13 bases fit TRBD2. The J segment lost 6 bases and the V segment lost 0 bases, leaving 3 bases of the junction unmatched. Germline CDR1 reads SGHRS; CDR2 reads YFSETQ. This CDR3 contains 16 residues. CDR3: CASSLGTSGGTNEQFF. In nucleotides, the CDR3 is TGCGCCAGCAGCTTGGGGACTAGCGGGGGAACCAATGAGCAGTTCTTC.

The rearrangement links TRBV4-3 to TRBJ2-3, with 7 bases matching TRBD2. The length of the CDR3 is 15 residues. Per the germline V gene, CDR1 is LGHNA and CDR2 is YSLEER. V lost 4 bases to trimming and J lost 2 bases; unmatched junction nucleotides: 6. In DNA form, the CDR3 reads TGCGCCAGCAGCCTTATAGCGGGCAACACAGATACGCAGTATTTT. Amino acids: CASSLIAGNTDTQYF.

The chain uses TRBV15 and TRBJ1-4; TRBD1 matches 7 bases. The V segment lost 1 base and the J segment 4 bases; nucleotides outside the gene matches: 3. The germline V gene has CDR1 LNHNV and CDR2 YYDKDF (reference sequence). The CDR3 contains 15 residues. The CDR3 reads CATSRGQGFNEKLFF. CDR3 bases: TGTGCCACCAGCAGAGGACAGGGATTTAATGAAAAACTGTTTTTT.

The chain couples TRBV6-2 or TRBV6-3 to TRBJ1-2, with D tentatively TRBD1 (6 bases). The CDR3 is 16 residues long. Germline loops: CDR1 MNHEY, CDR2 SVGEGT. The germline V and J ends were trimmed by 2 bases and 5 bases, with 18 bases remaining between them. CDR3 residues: CASSYTRGGELYGYTF. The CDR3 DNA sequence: TGTGCCAGCAGTTACACCCGCGGGGGCGAATTATATGGCTACACCTTC.

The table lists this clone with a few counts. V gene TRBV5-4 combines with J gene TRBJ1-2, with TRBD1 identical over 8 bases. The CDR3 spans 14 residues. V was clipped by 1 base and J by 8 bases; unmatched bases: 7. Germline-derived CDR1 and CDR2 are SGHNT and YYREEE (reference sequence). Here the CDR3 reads CASSLTHRGMGYTF. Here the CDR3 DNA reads TGTGCCAGCAGCTTGACCCACAGGGGGATGGGCTACACCTTC.